This T cell receptor (beta chain) is drawn from a study of blood T cell repertoires in COVID-19. Sequencing was performed with immunoSEQ multiplex PCR; in TCRdb, only in-frame clones are kept and a portion is missing. This sample has 35,000 to 50,000 clones, with around 83% found just once. The V end was cut by 3 bases, the J end by 0 bases, with 18 bases between. Germline V lookup: CDR1 KGHSH, CDR2 LQKENI. CDR3 length: 19 residues. Sequenced sample: peripheral blood. This chain links TRBV18 with TRBJ2-6; weak D call: TRBD2 (7 bases). The clonotype comes from a woman over 75 with acute or convalescent COVID-19. The CDR3, as DNA: TGTGCCAGCTCACCTACATTGGGGGGGCCCAGCTCTGGGGCCAACGTCCTGACTTTC. Translating gives CASSPTLGGPSSGANVLTF. The full variable domain, completed using reference TRBV18 and TRBJ2-6, is NAGVMQNPRHLVRRRGQEARLRCSPMKGHSHVYWYRQLPEEGLKFMVYLQKENIIDESGMPKERFSAEFPKEGPSILRIQQVVRGDSAAYFCASSPTLGGPSSGANVLTFGAGSRLTVL.